At least ten counts were recorded for the clone carrying this TCR beta chain. Its antigen remains unknown. The sample belongs to a study of early T cells in non-severe SARS-CoV-2 infection. The wider study: The study sequenced bulk RNA from unsorted whole blood, with chains unpaired. Findings and caveats of the study: The VDJdb matching leaned toward anti-spike CD8 responses and overlooked private and CD4 specificities.

Unique molecular identifiers were attached to individual cDNA molecules. TCRdb itself ran the 5' RACE reads through MiXCR, one entry per CDR3 protein. The data contain 27,000 or so distinct CDR3 sequences, 2.9% of them seen just once; the ten biggest clones take up around 0.72%. The clonotype comes from an adult who was a healthcare worker with PCR-confirmed SARS-CoV-2 infection or an uninfected control (not recorded which). The sequencing sample was made of whole blood.

The CDR3 loop reads CASRPSTGETQYF. The CDR3 nucleotides are TGTGCCAGCAGACCAAGCACAGGAGAGACCCAGTACTTC. The chain recombines TRBV6-5 with TRBJ2-5; maybe TRBD1 (5 bases). Trimming cost V 6 bases and J 4 bases, with 12 bases left between them. Germline V gene sequence: CDR1 MNHEY, CDR2 SVGAGI. This CDR3 is 13 amino acids long.